The rows below give T cell receptor beta chains drawn from one sample of a study of control samples from healthy donors and cancer patients. Using immunoSEQ multiplex PCR, the repertoire was profiled, and TCRdb retains in-frame clones only, with some absent. The sample contains about 55,000 clones, about 96% of which appear only once. Material: blood. The receptors were gathered from a woman under 30 in good health. CDR3s include the opening cysteine and the closing phenylalanine or tryptophan. D genes are given only for firm matches. Expanded clones get a size class; other rows say once, few or many, or leave the size out.

TRBJ2-7 TRBD2 NA TRBV25-1 CASSEGGDYNEQYF TGTGCCAGCAGTGAAGGGGGGGACTACAACGAGCAGTACTTC
TRBJ1-5 NA once TRBV4-1 CASSQHVGNQPQHF TGCGCCAGCAGCCAACACGTGGGGAATCAGCCCCAGCATTTT
TRBJ1-2 NA NA TRBV14 CASSQVGPGRPYGYTF TGTGCCAGCAGCCAAGTAGGGCCGGGACGGCCCTATGGCTACACCTTC
TRBJ2-7 NA NA TRBV4-1 CASSQDTGFKQYF TGCGCCAGCAGCCAAGATACCGGTTTCAAGCAGTACTTC
TRBJ1-1 NA once TRBV29-1 CSVCYRVDGTEAFF TGCAGCGTTTGTTACAGGGTGGACGGGACTGAAGCTTTCTTT
TRBJ1-2 TRBD1 NA TRBV27 CASSLSRQGMGYYGYTF TGTGCCAGCAGTTTATCGCGACAGGGAATGGGCTACTATGGCTACACCTTC
TRBJ1-2 NA NA TRBV6-2/TRBV6-3 CASSYSNWDGYTF TGTGCCAGCAGTTACTCGAACTGGGATGGCTACACCTTC
TRBJ1-2 NA NA TRBV6-1 CASSEAGGGYGYTF TGTGCCAGCAGTGAAGCGGGGGGGGGCTATGGCTACACCTTC
TRBJ1-1 NA NA TRBV6-5 CASSYDPAGNTEAFF TGTGCCAGCAGTTACGATCCCGCTGGGAACACTGAAGCTTTCTTT
TRBJ2-7 NA NA TRBV5-1 CASSPQSSSYEQYF TGCGCCAGCAGCCCACAAAGCAGCTCCTACGAGCAGTACTTC
TRBJ2-1 NA NA TRBV12-3/TRBV12-4 CASSPAGYEQFF TGTGCCAGCAGTCCCGCGGGTTATGAGCAGTTCTTC
TRBJ1-1 NA NA TRBV4-1 CASSPLVVGTEAFF TGCGCCAGCAGCCCACTTGTAGTTGGCACTGAAGCTTTCTTT
TRBJ2-1 NA NA TRBV3-1/TRBV3-2 CASSQIGAGRRNEQFF TGTGCCAGCAGCCAAATAGGGGCGGGGCGCCGTAATGAGCAGTTCTTC
TRBJ1-2 TRBD1 NA TRBV14 CASSEWTGLSYGYTF TGTGCCAGCAGCGAATGGACAGGGTTATCGTATGGCTACACCTTC
TRBJ1-4 NA NA TRBV7-9 CASSTTSQIDAF TGTGCCAGCAGCACAACATCCCAGATTGATGCTTTT
TRBJ1-1 NA NA TRBV5-1 CASSLEQGRTEAFF TGCGCCAGCAGCTTGGAACAGGGCAGGACTGAAGCTTTCTTT
TRBJ2-5 NA NA TRBV9 CASSERLGETQYF TGTGCCAGCAGCGAAAGACTTGGGGAGACCCAGTACTTC
TRBJ1-6 NA NA TRBV6-5 CASSYRLSYNSPLHF TGTGCCAGCAGTTACAGACTCTCCTATAATTCACCCCTCCACTTT
TRBJ1-6 NA NA TRBV6-5 CASRPGPGNSPLHF TGTGCCAGCAGACCGGGTCCCGGGAATTCACCCCTCCACTTT
TRBJ1-1 NA NA TRBV6-1 CASSEMENTEAFF TGTGCCAGCAGTGAAATGGAGAACACTGAAGCTTTCTTT
TRBJ1-4 NA NA TRBV18 CASSPSQFRTEYLEKLFF TGTGCCAGCTCACCCAGCCAATTTAGGACAGAATATCTTGAAAAACTGTTTTTT
TRBJ1-1 TRBD1 NA TRBV30 CAWIRRTGGALNTEAFF TGTGCCTGGATACGGCGGACAGGAGGAGCTTTGAACACTGAAGCTTTCTTT
TRBJ1-2 NA NA TRBV6-1 CASSEGWEGSYTF TGTGCCAGCAGTGAAGGTTGGGAGGGGAGCTACACCTTC
TRBJ2-7 NA NA TRBV18 CASSPSRGDGQYF TGTGCCAGCTCACCGAGCCGGGGAGACGGGCAGTACTTC
TRBJ2-3 NA NA TRBV30 CAWSVGGLDTDTQYF TGTGCCTGGAGTGTGGGGGGGCTTGACACAGATACGCAGTATTTT
TRBJ1-2 TRBD1 NA TRBV18 CASSPDRELYGYTF TGTGCCAGCTCACCCGACAGGGAACTCTATGGCTACACCTTC
TRBJ1-2 NA NA TRBV5-1 CASRPGQFYGYTF TGCGCCAGCAGGCCAGGGCAATTCTATGGCTACACCTTC
TRBJ1-2 TRBD1 once TRBV28 CASSSGTGLANYGYTF TGTGCCAGCAGCTCCGGGACAGGGTTGGCTAACTATGGCTACACCTTC
TRBJ2-7 TRBD2 NA TRBV14 CASSQGLASEQYF TGTGCCAGCAGCCAGGGACTAGCGTCCGAGCAGTACTTC
TRBJ1-4 TRBD1 once TRBV19 CASRQGEKLFF TGTGCCAGTAGACAGGGGGAAAAACTGTTTTTT
TRBJ2-5 NA NA TRBV9 CASSVGSAETQYF TGTGCCAGCAGCGTCGGGTCGGCAGAGACCCAGTACTTC
TRBJ2-6 NA NA TRBV18 CASSPLGLASGANVLTF TGTGCCAGCTCACCACTGGGACTGGCCTCTGGGGCCAACGTCCTGACTTTC
TRBJ1-6 NA NA TRBV19 CASGGGSSSYNSPLHF TGTGCCAGTGGAGGGGGATCGAGCTCCTATAATTCACCCCTCCACTTT
TRBJ2-3 NA once TRBV7-6 CASSLTRVRGTDTQYF TGTGCCAGCAGCTTAACGCGGGTACGGGGCACAGATACGCAGTATTTT
TRBJ1-1 NA NA TRBV6-5 CASSYSPYASNTEAFF TGTGCCAGCAGTTACTCTCCGTACGCCTCGAACACTGAAGCTTTCTTT
TRBJ2-1 TRBD1 once TRBV7-3 CASSSYRGNEQFF TGTGCCAGCAGCTCCTACAGGGGCAATGAGCAGTTCTTC
TRBJ1-2 NA NA TRBV6-6 CASSYSWFDGYTF TGTGCCAGCAGTTACTCTTGGTTTGATGGCTACACCTTC
TRBJ1-1 NA NA TRBV6-1 CASSEGEYTEAFF TGTGCCAGCAGTGAGGGCGAGTACACTGAAGCTTTCTTT
TRBJ1-1 NA NA TRBV7-9 CASSVSGEAFF TGTGCCAGCAGCGTTTCAGGTGAAGCTTTCTTT
TRBJ1-4 TRBD1 NA TRBV7-8 CASSLQGGTVREKLFF TGTGCCAGCAGCTTACAAGGGGGGACAGTTCGTGAAAAACTGTTTTTT
TRBJ1-5 TRBD1 NA TRBV5-1 CASSLNSGGLQPQHF TGCGCCAGCAGCTTGAATTCAGGGGGCCTGCAGCCCCAGCATTTT
TRBJ1-2 NA NA TRBV7-2 CASSDSPGGGYGYTF TGTGCCAGCAGCGACTCTCCAGGTGGTGGGTATGGCTACACCTTC
TRBJ1-5 NA once TRBV21-1 CASSKEGDRRLFYSNQPQHF TGTGCCAGCAGCAAAGAGGGGGACAGGCGACTCTTCTATAGCAATCAGCCCCAGCATTTT
TRBJ2-7 NA NA TRBV4-3 CASSQDQGSSYEQYF TGCGCCAGCAGCCAAGATCAGGGGAGCTCCTACGAGCAGTACTTC
TRBJ1-1 NA NA TRBV13 CASSLDGGVNTEAFF TGTGCCAGCAGCTTAGATGGGGGGGTGAACACTGAAGCTTTCTTT